This T cell receptor (beta chain) stems from a study of cytomegalovirus exposure and HLA in healthy donors (dated by TCRdb to the late 2010s). At the level of the whole study: An earlier analysis of some 600 of the donors reported about 280 Gb of sequence data and about 120 million unique TCR beta sequences obtained from around 180 million T cells. Roughly 300 gigabases of sequencing data and tens of millions of unique TCR sequences were included in an early release covering roughly 600 HLA-typed donors. Of the roughly 400 genotyped donors, 75% to 85% were placed in the genetic ancestry cluster associated with self-reported Caucasian donors. The study aimed to test whether cataloging public T cell receptors could reveal signatures of past pathogen exposure. Using immunosequencing, the study profiled T cell repertoires from about 620 subjects and related those repertoires to cytomegalovirus serostatus. A separate validation cohort of roughly 110 different subjects was used in addition to the roughly 700-subject first cohort. To predict cytomegalovirus infection status, the study combined high-throughput TCR immunosequencing, statistical association of individual TCRs with disease status, and machine learning. A later analysis re-analyzed previously published TCR beta repertoires from approximately 700 donors and added high-resolution HLA genotyping to study TCR occurrence patterns. Rather than drawing on any new phenotypic data, the later analysis identified candidate immune exposures from TCR beta sequences and the way those sequences occurred across donors. An earlier analysis of a few hundred of the donors applied high-throughput TCR beta sequencing to assess whether each TCR beta V gene segment acted as functional or pseudogenic. Donor age, sex, ethnicity and CMV serostatus were compiled together with the repertoire data. A later genetic analysis took genome-wide SNP genotypes for 398 of the 666 donors and used that subset as a discovery cohort. Every repertoire in the discovery cohort had been generated on one and the same sequencing platform. Both class I and class II loci were covered by HLA typing, at four-digit resolution. Typing coverage differed by locus: A, B, C, DRB1 and DQB1 were typed in about 620-640 donors, DQA1 in about 550, DPA1 in around 610, and DPB1 in approximately 450. About five DR-DQ haplotypes were handled as single units for association and clustering, since linkage in the cohort was strong. Among some 410 genotyped donors of the cohort, an average of around 240,000 unique TCR beta nucleotide sequences was sequenced per donor, of which approximately 19% were non-productive. Beyond this particular receptor, the publication reports: CMV serostatus was the only immune exposure information available for the cohort. Sequencing depth was assumed to be roughly uniform across donors in the presence/absence analyses, though that assumption may not hold. A later genetic analysis associated a missense DCLRE1C variant with V-gene and J-gene trimming of TCR beta chains, and an independent cohort replicated the association. Because counts were too low, seventeen rarely observed V segments, including chromosome 9 orphons, were left out of the earlier analysis of a few hundred of the donors. A cluster of highly shared sequence variants was judged likely to be a technical artifact of the sequencing pipeline. The classifier was reported to diagnose cytomegalovirus status with high specificity and sensitivity in both the original and validation cohorts. An earlier analysis of approximately 570 of the donors showed that most TCR beta V segments appeared in productive rearrangements either about 87% or about 30% of the time, which broadly matched IMGT annotations. Because the 87-base-pair reads could not distinguish some IMGT-functional V segments, including TRBV6-2 and TRBV6-3, those segments were excluded. Most CMV-associated TCR beta chains appeared to be HLA-restricted in a later analysis, and the HLA associations seemed to be driven largely by CMV exposure. The cohort was sequenced for TCR beta chains only, and without alpha or paired-chain data the features that could be detected were limited. Because some donors lacked HLA typing at each locus, the association tests relied only on the typed subset. In a later analysis, HLA-associated TCR beta chains showed more clonal expansion and lower generation probabilities than non-associated chains that were equally common. In vitro tests confirmed that a few of the cytomegalovirus-associated TCR beta chains recognize cytomegalovirus antigens. In a later analysis, several top co-occurrence clusters were reported to appear linked to parvovirus B19, influenza, CMV and Epstein-Barr virus. Compared with the 666-donor mean, donors in an Asian-associated ancestry cluster had fewer N-insertions in productive TCRs, according to a later genetic analysis. It was suggested by the authors that the approach could potentially be generalized to other disease states and immunological phenotypes. Strong co-occurrence of HLA alleles, especially DR and DQ, made assigning TCR associations to individual alleles difficult. The study gave a list of some 150 TCR beta chains associated with cytomegalovirus. Linkage disequilibrium might explain the correlated functional status among segregating V segments, but an unknown experimental factor could not be excluded. Most TCR sequences were observed very rarely across donors, whereas some public TCRs were present in many individuals. A further reported finding was that TCR beta sequences accurately predicted the HLA-A and HLA-B alleles for most subjects in the first cohort. In a later analysis, TCR association rates were found to vary across HLA loci, with the most associated TCRs seen for DRB1 alleles and the fewest for HLA-C alleles. In a later analysis, around 17,000 TCR beta sequences were associated with specific HLA alleles at a false discovery rate of 0.05.

This clone was recorded once. Its antigen specificity is not known. Qualities for individual bases were not recorded, and no much larger clone is one base off. The method behind the library was the immunoSEQ multiplex PCR assay. A mixture of 60 forward primers for TCR Vbeta segments and 13 reverse primers for TCR Jbeta segments was used in the multiplex PCR. The CDR3 region of rearranged TCR beta genes was amplified from genomic DNA by a multiplex PCR assay. Amplified TCR beta libraries were sequenced as 87-base-pair reads on the Illumina HiSeq System. The paper's data handling went like this. A later analysis tallied 70 million to 100 million unique TCR beta chains across the 666 repertoires, and about 10 million of those chains were shared by two or more donors. Raw reads were error-corrected and collapsed into unique sequences with a nearest-neighbor algorithm that merged closely related sequences to remove PCR and sequencing errors. To assign V, D and J gene segments, CDR3 sequences were aligned to IMGT reference sequences. For a sequence to be retained, a match of at least six nucleotides to both a V gene segment and a J gene segment was required. Rearrangements were called productive when the CDR3 lacked stop codons and stayed in frame with V and J; all others were non-productive. CDR3 was defined according to IMGT convention as the region running from the second conserved V-encoded cysteine to the conserved J-encoded phenylalanine. In an earlier analysis of approximately 590 of the donors, sequences lacking an unambiguous match to a single V gene segment were excluded. In an earlier analysis of roughly 600 of the donors, a V segment was called functional when productive rearrangements were above 56.7%, and segregating when the standard deviation between donors exceeded 5%. A statistical classification framework was developed to diagnose cytomegalovirus status using the catalog of TCR beta chain sequences. V and J gene assignment, in a later analysis, came from comparing TCR nucleotide sequences with IMGT/GENE-DB human TR gene sequences. Using the TCRdist pipeline, a later analysis assigned CDR3 sequences along with most-parsimonious VDJ recombination scenarios. In a later analysis, each TCR beta chain was defined by its CDR3 amino acid sequence together with its V-gene family, and reads without a unique V-gene family were excluded. In a later analysis, 550 to 650 highly shared, low-generation-probability nucleotide sequences were removed to address suspected cross-contamination and a sequencing artifact. In a later analysis, a clonal expansion index was calculated for each public chain from normalized within-repertoire ranks of inferred template counts. Generation probabilities in a later analysis came from a VDJ recombination model fitted to out-of-frame rearrangements, and those results were checked against IGoR. In a later analysis, hypergeometric tests were used to score TCR-TCR, TCR-HLA and TCR-CMV co-occurrence, with a repertoire-size bias correction applied to TCR pairs. To estimate false discovery rates, a later analysis permuted the HLA or CMV assignments 20 times. A later analysis grouped co-occurring TCRs with DBSCAN, adding TCRdist sequence similarity when clustering within HLA-allele-positive subsets. Co-occurrence clustering excluded repertoires with fewer than 30,000 or more than 120,000 public chains, plus five with anomalous nucleotide sharing. Here the immuneACCESS table is served through TCRdb, limited to in-frame sequences with V and J called. Missing clones are a known gap in these copies; in checked studies unresolved V genes cover under half, and the rest lacks a known reason. That table gives V, J and clone size, and the DNA gave D and trimming. The sample data list 150,000 to 200,000 clones, and around 68% of these were observed just once. The ten biggest clones cover over 9.5% of the sample.

V is shortened by 2 bases, J by 1 base, and the region joining them spans 11 bases. The germline V gene gives CDR1 as SGHTA and CDR2 as FQGNSA. From cysteine to phenylalanine, the CDR3 is 15 amino acids long. Only the CDR3 DNA stays, 45 bases, in frame from base 1. The cohort was made up of 666 healthy bone marrow donors. At the time of sampling, every cohort member was nominally healthy, though immune exposures that went unrecorded were likely present. The donor tested CMV seropositive and was one of the 289 seropositive cohort members. Each donor provided a peripheral blood sample, and peripheral blood mononuclear cells were used for TCR beta sequencing. Genomic DNA was extracted from the blood cell samples with the Qiagen DNeasy Blood Extraction Kit.

The sequence was obtained from a man aged 30 to 39 in good health and CMV-seropositive. The chain joins TRBV7-2 to TRBJ1-1, with a weak D call of TRBD1 (5 bases match). The specimen was PBMCs. The nucleotide sequence reads as follows: TGTGCCAGCAGCTTATCTGGGCAGGGGAACACTGAAGCTTTCTTT. Translated, this is CASSLSGQGNTEAFF.